The rows below give T cell receptor beta chains drawn from one sample of a study of blood T cell repertoires in COVID-19. Libraries were prepared by immunoSEQ multiplex PCR; TCRdb keeps only in-frame clonotypes and omits some of them. The sample yields about 52,000 clones, roughly 87% seen once. Sequencing was performed on peripheral blood. Receptors were obtained from a human donor with active COVID-19. The donor label of this sample is uncertain. The conserved cysteine and the conserved F or W are not part of the CDR3 here. Size is stated for part of the rows, as once, few or many counts, or as a class when the clone is expanded.

v_call: TRBV19; clone_size: NA; j_call: TRBJ1-5; cdr3_aa: ASSPRQGVNNQPQH
v_call: TRBV18; clone_size: NA; j_call: TRBJ1-2; cdr3_aa: ASSPYFGQGGHYGYT
v_call: TRBV21-1; clone_size: NA; j_call: TRBJ1-5; cdr3_aa: ASSKRRQGTHQPQH
v_call: TRBV13; clone_size: NA; j_call: TRBJ1-1; cdr3_aa: ASSIGRATREAF
v_call: TRBV18; clone_size: NA; j_call: TRBJ2-7; cdr3_aa: ASSPYEGGYEQY
v_call: TRBV20-1; clone_size: NA; j_call: TRBJ2-5; cdr3_aa: SASSGTGSVRETQY
v_call: TRBV6-5; clone_size: once; j_call: TRBJ1-5; cdr3_aa: ASRFGGGNNQPQH
v_call: TRBV2; clone_size: few; j_call: TRBJ1-5; cdr3_aa: ASSEAPGNRNQPQH
v_call: TRBV6-2/TRBV6-3; clone_size: NA; j_call: TRBJ2-1; cdr3_aa: ASSQRTSGGPYSSYNEQF
v_call: TRBV4-1; clone_size: NA; j_call: TRBJ1-1; cdr3_aa: ASSLMRNTEAF
v_call: TRBV10-2; clone_size: NA; j_call: TRBJ2-2; cdr3_aa: ASRGLAGETGELF
v_call: TRBV5-1; clone_size: NA; j_call: TRBJ2-5; cdr3_aa: ASSLAPTGHQETQY
v_call: TRBV7-3; clone_size: NA; j_call: TRBJ2-3; cdr3_aa: ASSLGAGTPGTDTQY
v_call: TRBV4-3; clone_size: NA; j_call: TRBJ2-1; cdr3_aa: ASSQDHISGAGNEQF
v_call: TRBV7-2; clone_size: NA; j_call: TRBJ2-5; cdr3_aa: ASSSNKQGAGTQY
v_call: TRBV5-1; clone_size: NA; j_call: TRBJ2-1; cdr3_aa: ASSTEREQF
v_call: TRBV19; clone_size: NA; j_call: TRBJ2-3; cdr3_aa: ASREASGFGTDTQY
v_call: TRBV20-1; clone_size: NA; j_call: TRBJ1-5; cdr3_aa: SASASGVYSNQPQH
v_call: TRBV7-7; clone_size: NA; j_call: TRBJ2-5; cdr3_aa: ASSLGLAPDQETQY
v_call: TRBV7-2; clone_size: NA; j_call: TRBJ2-5; cdr3_aa: ASRGQGSFSETQY
v_call: TRBV7-2; clone_size: NA; j_call: TRBJ1-5; cdr3_aa: ASNRQGASNQPQH
v_call: TRBV18; clone_size: NA; j_call: TRBJ2-1; cdr3_aa: ASSRLRWDEQF
v_call: TRBV13; clone_size: few; j_call: TRBJ1-6; cdr3_aa: ASSRKEGRSPLH
v_call: TRBV9; clone_size: once; j_call: TRBJ1-6; cdr3_aa: ASSVGEAVRSYNSPLH
v_call: TRBV19; clone_size: NA; j_call: TRBJ1-5; cdr3_aa: ASTDSYSNQPQH
v_call: TRBV7-8; clone_size: NA; j_call: TRBJ2-2; cdr3_aa: ASSPSGGATGELF
v_call: TRBV11-2; clone_size: few; j_call: TRBJ1-2; cdr3_aa: ASSSREMGNYGYT
v_call: TRBV19; clone_size: NA; j_call: TRBJ1-2; cdr3_aa: ASSIDPPGVNYGYT
v_call: TRBV7-6; clone_size: NA; j_call: TRBJ1-2; cdr3_aa: ASSLGGQGLDGYT
v_call: TRBV28; clone_size: NA; j_call: TRBJ1-2; cdr3_aa: ASSLSVQNYGYT
v_call: TRBV7-2; clone_size: NA; j_call: TRBJ2-2; cdr3_aa: ASSWLSGATGELF
v_call: TRBV7-9; clone_size: NA; j_call: TRBJ2-6; cdr3_aa: ASSFSSGPPGANVLT
v_call: TRBV19; clone_size: NA; j_call: TRBJ2-3; cdr3_aa: ASSIRLPDTQY
v_call: TRBV19; clone_size: once; j_call: TRBJ2-3; cdr3_aa: ASRGAGIITDTQY
v_call: TRBV13; clone_size: NA; j_call: TRBJ2-7; cdr3_aa: ASSLGLAGGSYSYEQY
v_call: TRBV15; clone_size: once; j_call: TRBJ1-2; cdr3_aa: ATSKNPGGPGYT
v_call: TRBV11-2; clone_size: NA; j_call: TRBJ2-3; cdr3_aa: ASSLDSGGRPSTDTQY
v_call: TRBV7-3; clone_size: NA; j_call: TRBJ2-5; cdr3_aa: ASSSGTGGETQY
v_call: TRBV7-2; clone_size: NA; j_call: TRBJ1-1; cdr3_aa: ASSPGGMGNTEAF
v_call: TRBV20-1; clone_size: NA; j_call: TRBJ2-7; cdr3_aa: SARGRG
v_call: TRBV4-1; clone_size: NA; j_call: TRBJ2-5; cdr3_aa: ASSQVGGEETQY
v_call: TRBV9; clone_size: NA; j_call: TRBJ2-7; cdr3_aa: ASSVGGGGSYEQY
v_call: TRBV7-2; clone_size: once; j_call: TRBJ2-2; cdr3_aa: ASKSPTEITGELF
v_call: TRBV12-3/TRBV12-4; clone_size: NA; j_call: TRBJ1-1; cdr3_aa: ASRKTGGTESF
v_call: TRBV4-1; clone_size: NA; j_call: TRBJ2-5; cdr3_aa: ASSQLELYQETQY
v_call: TRBV6-2/TRBV6-3; clone_size: NA; j_call: TRBJ2-2; cdr3_aa: ASSEDSLRRELF
v_call: TRBV29-1; clone_size: NA; j_call: TRBJ2-3; cdr3_aa: SAGHSDTQY
v_call: TRBV5-1; clone_size: NA; j_call: TRBJ1-1; cdr3_aa: ASRTGGGNTEAF
v_call: TRBV2; clone_size: NA; j_call: TRBJ1-2; cdr3_aa: ASSETGNIGYGYT
v_call: TRBV19; clone_size: NA; j_call: TRBJ2-5; cdr3_aa: ASSGGMDREQETQY
v_call: TRBV24-1; clone_size: NA; j_call: TRBJ2-3; cdr3_aa: ATSAVSQGWGQY
v_call: TRBV3-1/TRBV3-2; clone_size: NA; j_call: TRBJ1-1; cdr3_aa: ASSRSRGNTEAF